A single TCR beta chain is shown here with its context. J lost 6 bases, V lost 0 bases, and 7 bases had no gene match. CDR1 and CDR2 from the germline V gene are SGHTA and FQGNSA. The CDR3 is made up of 16 amino acids. The data are from a study of blood T cell repertoires in COVID-19. Study summary: Researchers got acute and convalescent COVID-19 samples from the United States, Italy and Spain. The cDNA or gDNA used as material had been derived from T cells, B-cell-depleted T cells, or PBMCs.

Original processing notes: The assay estimated nucleated cells by amplifying reference gene primers. The data were produced by immunoSEQ multiplex PCR, yet TCRdb's version contains in-frame clones alone and is incomplete. Clonal size and the V and J genes are those of that table, whereas D and trimming came from the DNA. The data hold about 150,000 clones, with roughly 90% observed a single time. The rearrangement uses TRBV7-2 and TRBJ2-3; TRBD2 aligns across 9 bases. The specimen sequenced was peripheral blood. This sequence was found in a human donor in a cohort sampled during active COVID-19. The CDR3 sequence is CASSLAAGGRSDTQYF. The CDR3 bases are TGTGCCAGCAGCTTAGCCGCGGGGGGGAGGTCTGATACGCAGTATTTT.